Listed here are 13 T cell receptor beta chains from one sample, sequenced in a study of T cells in Graves' hyperthyroidism and ophthalmopathy. What was amplified from RNA transcripts were TCR beta CDR3 regions. The TCR CDR3 was amplified in a first-round RT-PCR using the HTBI primer set. TCRdb used MiXCR to reprocess the multiplex PCR reads, holding one entry per CDR3 protein. The sample contains 640,000 or so distinct CDR3 sequences, approximately 15% of which appear only once. What was sequenced was blood. These receptors all stem from a woman in her forties with Graves' ophthalmopathy.

V usage is TRBV6-1 and J usage is TRBJ1-5; 9 nucleotides align to TRBD1. CDR3 length: 16 residues. Germline V gives CDR1 MNHNS, CDR2 SASEGT. V was clipped by 7 bases and J by 2 bases; unmatched bases: 9. As DNA, the CDR3 is TGTGCCAGCAAGGGGGACAGGGTGGTCGGCAATCAGCCCCAGCATTTT. Its protein product is CASKGDRVVGNQPQHF.

Ten or more counts support this clonotype. The chain uses TRBV29-1 and TRBJ1-2; D not resolved. The CDR3 extends over 15 amino acids. V gave up 7 bases and J gave up 6 bases, with 24 bases separating them. CDR1 is SQVTM, CDR2 ANQGSEA, per germline. CDR3 amino acids: CSAVLVSYASDGYTF. The CDR3 DNA is TGCAGCGCCGTCCTCGTTTCGTATGCATCCGATGGCTACACCTTC. Drawing the rest from reference TRBV29-1 and TRBJ1-2, the complete variable domain is SAVISQKPSRDICQRGTSLTIQCQVDSQVTMMFWYRQQPGQSLTLIATANQGSEATYESGFVIDKFPISRPNLTFSTLTVSNMSPEDSSIYLCSAVLVSYASDGYTFGSGTRLTVV.

The table lists this clonotype with many counts. The V and J genes are TRBV29-1 and TRBJ2-7; 8 nucleotides agree with TRBD1. Trimming took 1 base from V and 4 from J; bases not matched to a gene: 9. Germline V gene sequence: CDR1 SQVTM, CDR2 ANQGSEA. The CDR3 runs to 15 residues. As DNA, the CDR3 is TGCAGCGTTGAAGGGGGCGGGACAGGTGCGTACGAGCAGTACTTC. Amino acid sequence: CSVEGGGTGAYEQYF.

This clonotype was detected ten times or more. The chain couples TRBV30 to TRBJ2-5; D may be TRBD2 (6 bases). CDR3 length: 14 amino acids. Per germline, CDR1 GTSNPN and CDR2 SVGIG (reference sequence). V gave up 4 bases and J gave up 2 bases, with 14 bases separating them. The DNA for the CDR3 is TGTGCCTGGAATCGACTAGATCCTCAAGAGACCCAGTACTTC. Translated, it gives CAWNRLDPQETQYF.

The chain couples TRBV28 to TRBJ2-3, with 10 bases fitting TRBD2. J was trimmed by 5 bases and V by 5 bases; bases with no gene match: 10. This CDR3 region has 16 residues. Germline CDR1 and CDR2: MDHEN and SYDVKM. CDR3 DNA: TGTGCCAGCAGTCCCGGTACTAGCGGGAACATAGATACGCAGTATTTT. Protein product: CASSPGTSGNIDTQYF.

In this sample, this clonotype turned up many times. This sequence joins TRBV20-1 and TRBJ1-5; D ambiguous. The V end was cut by 7 bases, the J end by 1 base, with 20 bases between. CDR1 is DFQATT, CDR2 SNEGSKA, per germline (reference sequence). CDR3 length equals 16 residues. This chain's CDR3 is CSVPTREGMSNQPQHF. The DNA for the CDR3 is TGCAGTGTCCCGACGCGTGAAGGGATGAGCAATCAGCCCCAGCATTTT.

In its sample, this clonotype was seen many times. The rearrangement uses TRBV5-6 and TRBJ2-7, with 8 bases lining up with TRBD1. From germline, CDR1 is SGHDT and CDR2 YYEEEE. V trimming: 4 bases; J trimming: 3 bases; junction bases outside the gene matches: 9. The CDR3 covers 15 residues. This chain's CDR3 is CASSLRTGKGYEQYF. The DNA for the CDR3 is TGTGCCAGCAGCCTCCGGACAGGGAAGGGCTACGAGCAGTACTTC.

This clonotype was seen more than once but under ten times. A read error is possible here, since a much larger clone lies one base away. The genes are TRBV12-3 or TRBV12-4 and TRBJ2-5; 9 positions agree with TRBD1. There are 13 residues in the CDR3. V lost 7 bases, J lost 4 bases, and 4 bases stayed unmatched. The CDR3 spells CASNHRGRETQYF. The CDR3 DNA is TGTGCCAGCAACCACAGGGGGCGAGAGACCCAGTACTTC.

This clonotype was seen only a few times. The gene calls are TRBV10-3 and TRBJ2-7; D might be TRBD1 (6 bases). Per germline, CDR1 ENHRY and CDR2 SYGVKD. Trimming took off 3 bases at V and 3 bases at J, with 12 bases between the two ends. The CDR3 has 14 amino acids. The CDR3 here is CAISDKGGSYEQYF. For the CDR3, the DNA is TGTGCCATCAGTGATAAAGGGGGAAGCTACGAGCAGTACTTC.

The rearrangement joins TRBV6-2 or TRBV6-3 to TRBJ1-1, with TRBD1 identical over 8 bases. Germline loops: CDR1 MNHEY, CDR2 SVGEGT. The CDR3 loop spans 13 amino acids. The V segment lost 6 bases and the J segment 11 bases; nucleotides outside the gene matches: 11. CDR3 amino acids: CASRQQGGVSAFF. CDR3 nucleotides: TGTGCCAGCAGACAACAGGGGGGCGTAAGTGCTTTCTTT.

The CDR3 loop is CASSLGTNSGGETQYF. The CDR3 coding sequence is TGCGCCAGCAGCTTGGGCACTAACTCAGGGGGCGAGACCCAGTACTTC. The chain employs TRBV5-1 and TRBJ2-5; 8 bases line up with TRBD1. The length of the CDR3 is 16 residues. After removal of 0 bases from V and 5 bases from J, the junction contained 9 bases not matched to a gene. The germline gives CDR1 SGHRS, CDR2 YFSETQ.

This clonotype occurred a few times. This chain uses TRBV3-1 with TRBJ2-5; the D gene is possibly TRBD2 (5 bases). The germline gives CDR1 LGHDT, CDR2 YNNKEL (reference sequence). The CDR3 runs 16 residues. V dropped 3 bases and J dropped 6 bases, with 20 bases sitting between them. The CDR3 here is CASSHSGRDWIKTQYF. The CDR3 bases are TGTGCCAGCAGCCATAGTGGACGGGATTGGATCAAGACCCAGTACTTC.

The CDR3: CASSPDRVRYTF. In DNA, the CDR3 is TGTGCCAGCAGTCCCGACAGGGTTCGCTACACCTTC. This chain links TRBV27 with TRBJ1-2; 7 positions match TRBD1. This CDR3 has 12 amino acids. Germline V gene sequence: CDR1 MNHEY, CDR2 SMNVEV (reference sequence). V gave up 5 bases and J gave up 9 bases; unmatched junction bases: 6.